This T cell receptor (beta chain) was recorded in a study of Ad26.COV2.S vaccination and SARS-CoV-2 variants. Study-level information: Enrolled in COV1001, the donor was in the Ad26.COV2.S trial arm, which received the vaccine. Ad26.COV2.S given intramuscularly, once or twice 56 days apart.

V trimming: 0 bases; J trimming: 4 bases; junction bases outside the gene matches: 2. The CDR3 length is 15 residues. Germline V gene lookup returns CDR1 MGHRA and CDR2 YSYEKL. Treatment: around 19 received Ad26.COV2.S at low or high dose, single or two shots; roughly five received placebo; per-sample allocation not given. Samples analyzed were those drawn on day 63 after the first vaccine or placebo injection. Libraries were prepared by immunoSEQ multiplex PCR; TCRdb keeps only in-frame clonotypes and omits some of them. The sample carries approximately 450,000 clones, 90% recorded once. Sequenced material: peripheral blood, taken in a trial of Ad26.COV2.S vaccine versus placebo. This receptor was taken from a person between 18 and 65 years old who received the Ad26.COV2.S COVID-19 vaccine or a placebo. This chain links TRBV4-1 with TRBJ2-1; TRBD1 agrees at 8 bases. CDR3 nucleotides: TGCGCCAGCAGCCAAGAACAGGGGGGATACAATGAGCAGTTCTTC. It specifies CASSQEQGGYNEQFF.